The 25 T cell receptor beta chains in this list originate from one sample, sequenced in a study of blood T cell repertoires in COVID-19. Data came from immunoSEQ multiplex PCR; TCRdb stores just in-frame clones and leaves some out. The table has almost 300,000 clones, over 85% seen once; the top ten hold approximately 10%. Specimen: peripheral blood. These receptors originate from a woman in her twenties or thirties with COVID-19, enrolled during active disease.

V gene TRBV3-1 (or the pseudogene TRBV3-2) combines with J gene TRBJ2-5; 8 nucleotides agree with TRBD1. Trimming cost V 0 bases and J 2 bases; bases outside gene matches: 5. CDR3 length: 16 amino acids. Per the germline V gene, CDR1 is LGHDT and CDR2 is YNNKEL (reference sequence). The CDR3: CASSQEGWTGQETQYF. The CDR3, as DNA: TGTGCCAGCAGCCAAGAAGGGTGGACAGGGCAAGAGACCCAGTACTTC.

This clone has a single count. V is TRBV18 and J is TRBJ1-6; tentative D call: TRBD1 (5 bases). Germline CDR1 and CDR2: KGHSH and LQKENI. CDR3 length: 15 residues. V was clipped by 2 bases and J by 9 bases, with 14 bases between them. The CDR3 loop is CASSPKEQGSSPLHF. The DNA for the CDR3 is TGTGCCAGCTCACCAAAGGAGCAGGGTAGTTCACCCCTCCACTTT.

The genes are TRBV19 and TRBJ1-1; D is uncertain. Germline V CDR1 and CDR2: LNHDA, SQIVND (reference sequence). The V end lost 7 bases, the J end lost 6 bases, and 15 bases lay between the germline ends. This CDR3 comprises 13 residues. The CDR3 is CASIFTPGSEAFF. CDR3 bases: TGTGCCAGTATATTTACCCCAGGCTCTGAAGCTTTCTTT.

Worth noting for this clone: This sample also contains other DNA sequences that code for the same CDR3. The J gene is TRBJ1-1, the V gene TRBV2; D might be TRBD1 (5 bases). The CDR3 sequence is 13 residues long. The germline V gene encodes CDR1 SNHLY and CDR2 FYNNEI. Trimming took 2 bases from V and 4 from J, leaving 8 bases between them. CDR3 coding DNA: TGTGCCAGCAGTGAACAGGGTGGCACTGAAGCTTTCTTT. It codes for CASSEQGGTEAFF.

The chain is built from TRBV5-1 and TRBJ2-4, with D unclear. Germline-derived CDR1 and CDR2 are SGHRS and YFSETQ. The V and J ends lost 0 bases and 6 bases respectively, with 22 bases between them. CDR3 length equals 18 residues. The chain's CDR3 is CASSLAFPGRKVGNIQYF. CDR3 sequence (DNA): TGCGCCAGCAGCTTGGCCTTTCCAGGTAGGAAGGTCGGAAACATTCAGTACTTC.

The gene calls are TRBV10-3 and TRBJ2-3; 15 positions agree with TRBD2. The CDR3 sequence is 14 residues long. Looked up from germline, CDR1 is ENHRY and CDR2 is SYGVKD. V lost 8 bases, J lost 3 bases, and 0 bases stayed unmatched. The CDR3 DNA sequence: TGTGCCATCGGGACTAGCGGGGGGACAGATACGCAGTATTTT. Protein sequence: CAIGTSGGTDTQYF.

The sample holds one count of this clone. This chain uses TRBV19 with TRBJ2-5; 8 positions agree with TRBD2. The J segment lost 5 bases and the V segment lost 6 bases, leaving 11 bases of the junction unmatched. Germline CDR1 is LNHDA and CDR2 is SQIVND (reference sequence). CDR3 length: 15 amino acids. CDR3 in DNA: TGTGCCAGTAGAGCGACTAGCGTAACACTGGAGACCCAGTACTTC. Amino acid sequence: CASRATSVTLETQYF.

The chain's CDR3 is CASGISRGYGYTF. The CDR3, as DNA: TGTGCCAGCGGAATCTCGCGGGGCTATGGCTACACCTTC. This chain connects TRBV6-5 to TRBJ1-2; no clear D. The CDR3 covers 13 residues. The V gene's germline CDR1 is MNHEY and CDR2 SVGAGI. Trimming pared 8 bases from V and 4 bases from J, leaving 14 bases between.

This clone was seen only once. The rearrangement uses TRBV5-6 and TRBJ1-2; the D is unclear. The CDR3 runs to 15 residues. With 2 bases removed from V and 4 bases from J, the gap between germline ends came to 15 bases. CDR1 and CDR2 (germline): SGHDT, YYEEEE. The CDR3 spells CASSFFWTEGYGYTF. CDR3 in DNA: TGTGCCAGCAGCTTTTTCTGGACGGAGGGCTATGGCTACACCTTC. The full variable domain, rest sourced from reference TRBV5-6 and TRBJ1-2, is DAGVTQSPTHLIKTRGQQVTLRCSPKSGHDTVSWYQQALGQGPQFIFQYYEEEERQRGNFPDRFSGHQFPNYSSELNVNALLLGDSALYLCASSFFWTEGYGYTFGSGTRLTVV.

The chain couples TRBV28 to TRBJ1-1; D is undetermined. Germline lookup yields CDR1 MDHEN and CDR2 SYDVKM. The CDR3 loop spans 13 amino acids. The V gene lost 4 bases and the J gene lost 3 bases, with 9 bases spanning the gap. CDR3 nucleotides: TGTGCCAGCAGTTCGGGTATGGACACTGAAGCTTTCTTT. It specifies CASSSGMDTEAFF.

This chain connects TRBV7-8 to TRBJ2-1; 7 nucleotides agree with TRBD2. The CDR3 is 15 amino acids. From germline, CDR1 is SGHVS and CDR2 FQNEAQ. Trimming took 3 bases from V and 10 from J; bases not matched to a gene: 12. CDR3 sequence (DNA): TGTGCCAGCAGCTTCGAACGGACTAGGCCATGGGAGCAGTTCTTC. Its translation: CASSFERTRPWEQFF.

This clone was recorded once. This CDR3 reads CASSDSGPLGGKLFF. The CDR3 coding sequence is TGCGCCAGCAGTGACTCCGGGCCCTTAGGGGGAAAACTGTTTTTT. The V gene is TRBV10-2, the J gene TRBJ1-4; maybe TRBD1 (6 bases). The V end lost 3 bases, the J end lost 10 bases, and 18 bases lay between the germline ends. The CDR3 covers 15 residues. Germline CDR1 and CDR2: WSHSY and SAAADI.

This clone was detected only a few times. This chain connects TRBV4-1 to TRBJ2-7; TRBD1 is a possible D gene (6 bases). CDR3 length equals 13 residues. V was pared by 4 bases and J by 2 bases, with 9 bases between. Germline-derived CDR1 and CDR2 are MGHRA and YSYEKL. CDR3 loop: CASSPGVPYEQYF. The CDR3 DNA reads TGCGCCAGCAGCCCAGGGGTTCCCTACGAGCAGTACTTC.

This rearrangement joins TRBV7-6 to TRBJ1-5, with D possibly being TRBD1 (5 bases). CDR3 size: 14 residues. V lost 4 bases to trimming and J lost 0 bases, with 7 bases between them. Looked up from germline, CDR1 is SGHVS and CDR2 is FNYEAQ. Here the CDR3 reads CASSSTDSNQPQHF. The CDR3 region has the DNA TGTGCCAGCAGCTCGACAGATAGCAATCAGCCCCAGCATTTT.

This chain links TRBV7-9 with TRBJ1-2, with 9 bases identical to TRBD1. This CDR3 has 15 amino acids. CDR1 and CDR2 (germline): SEHNR, FQNEAQ (reference sequence). The V and J ends lost 7 bases and 6 bases, in that order; junction bases with no gene match: 12. CDR3 sequence (DNA): TGTGCCAGCACGCTAGAGACAGGGGGGGACAATGGCTACACCTTC. This translates into CASTLETGGDNGYTF. Using reference TRBV7-9 and TRBJ1-2 for the parts outside the CDR3, the full variable domain is DTGVSQNPRHKITKRGQNVTFRCDPISEHNRLYWYRQTLGQGPEFLTYFQNEAQLEKSRLLSDRFSAERPKGSFSTLEIQRTEQGDSAMYLCASTLETGGDNGYTFGSGTRLTVV.

The rearrangement uses TRBV7-6 and TRBJ2-7; a weak D match, TRBD1 (5 bases). The length of the CDR3 is 14 residues. CDR1 is SGHVS, CDR2 FNYEAQ, per germline. The V and J ends lost 6 bases and 0 bases respectively, with 12 bases between them. The DNA for the CDR3 is TGTGCCAGCAGGAAAACAGGTACCTCCTACGAGCAGTACTTC. It is translated as CASRKTGTSYEQYF.

V usage is TRBV9 and J usage is TRBJ1-5; no reliable D call. The V and J ends lost 4 bases and 11 bases respectively, with 16 bases between them. CDR3 length: 13 amino acids. Germline values: CDR1 SGDLS, CDR2 YYNGEE. The CDR3 bases are TGTGCCAGCAGCCAGGTAGGTGTCGGGGCCCAGCATTTT. It specifies CASSQVGVGAQHF.

This chain links TRBV18 with TRBJ2-2; 13 bases agree with TRBD2. CDR1 KGHSH and CDR2 LQKENI come from the germline V gene. The junction had 3 bases not matched to a gene; V was cut back by 0 bases and J by 5 bases. The CDR3 loop spans 17 amino acids. In nucleotides, the CDR3 is TGTGCCAGCTCACCACCGGGACTAGCGGGGAGGACCGGGGAGCTGTTTTTT. Protein sequence: CASSPPGLAGRTGELFF.

This sequence joins TRBV6-5 and TRBJ2-5; TRBD2 might be the D (5 bases). This CDR3 has 10 residues. CDR1 is MNHEY and CDR2 is SVGAGI in the germline V gene. Trimming removed 10 bases from V and 7 bases from J, with 10 bases in between. The CDR3 DNA is TGTGCCACCTTTCGGGGGACCCAGTACTTC. It codes for CATFRGTQYF.

The chain uses TRBV7-9 and TRBJ1-2; TRBD1 matches at 11 bases. The CDR3 runs to 15 residues. V lost 5 bases and J lost 5; bases outside the gene matches: 7. Germline loops: CDR1 SEHNR, CDR2 FQNEAQ (reference sequence). The CDR3 reads CASSLGTGGSYGYTF. DNA of the CDR3: TGTGCCAGCAGCCTGGGGACAGGGGGATCGTATGGCTACACCTTC.

The chain couples TRBV6-1 to TRBJ1-2; D may be TRBD1 (5 bases). The length of the CDR3 is 14 residues. V lost 2 bases and J 8 bases, leaving 15 bases between the germline ends. Germline V CDR1 and CDR2: MNHNS, SASEGT. This chain's CDR3 is CASSESWGVGGYTF. The CDR3 nucleotides are TGTGCCAGCAGTGAATCGTGGGGGGTGGGAGGCTACACCTTC.

The V gene is TRBV2, the J gene TRBJ2-5, with a weak D call TRBD1 (6 bases). Germline V gene data show CDR1 as SNHLY and CDR2 as FYNNEI. The CDR3 covers 14 residues. V was cut by 7 bases and J by 4 bases, with 16 bases left in between. Written as DNA, the CDR3 is TGTGCCAGCAACGAAGGGGGTATGGTAGAGACCCAGTACTTC. The encoded protein is CASNEGGMVETQYF.

This clone was seen more than once but under ten times. This chain uses TRBV29-1 with TRBJ1-1, with D unresolved. Germline assignment: CDR1 SQVTM and CDR2 ANQGSEA. Trimming took off 2 bases at V and 1 base at J, with 5 bases between the two ends. The CDR3 spans 12 residues. The CDR3 spells CSVEWRNTEAFF. The CDR3 DNA reads TGCAGCGTTGAATGGAGGAACACTGAAGCTTTCTTT. The whole variable domain, filled in from reference TRBV29-1 and TRBJ1-1, reads SAVISQKPSRDICQRGTSLTIQCQVDSQVTMMFWYRQQPGQSLTLIATANQGSEATYESGFVIDKFPISRPNLTFSTLTVSNMSPEDSSIYLCSVEWRNTEAFFGQGTRLTVV.

The chain links TRBV6-5 to TRBJ1-4, with unresolved D. CDR3 length: 11 amino acids. Germline CDR1 reads MNHEY; CDR2 reads SVGAGI. Trimming cost V 5 bases and J 4 bases, with 2 bases left between them. The CDR3 DNA sequence: TGTGCCAGCAGTCATAATGAAAAACTGTTTTTT. Its translation: CASSHNEKLFF.

The J gene is TRBJ1-2, the V gene TRBV5-4; 11 bases align to TRBD1. J lost 5 bases, V lost 3 bases, and 6 bases had no gene match. The CDR3 loop spans 15 amino acids. CDR1 and CDR2 from the germline V gene are SGHNT and YYREEE (reference sequence). CDR3 amino acids: CASSSRTGGSYGYTF. CDR3 coding DNA: TGTGCCAGCAGCTCAAGGACAGGGGGCTCATATGGCTACACCTTC. Together with reference TRBV5-4 and TRBJ1-2, the CDR3 gives the full variable domain: ETGVTQSPTHLIKTRGQQVTLRCSSQSGHNTVSWYQQALGQGPQFIFQYYREEENGRGNFPPRFSGLQFPNYSSELNVNALELDDSALYLCASSSRTGGSYGYTFGSGTRLTVV.